This T cell receptor (beta chain) was profiled in a study of T cells in Graves' hyperthyroidism and ophthalmopathy. Amplified regions were TCR beta CDR3 sequences from RNA transcripts. TCR CDR3 regions were first amplified by RT-PCR with HTBI primers. TCRdb re-analysed the multiplex PCR reads in MiXCR, keeping a single row per CDR3 protein. The table includes about 570,000 distinct CDR3 sequences, around 15% detected once. Only a few counts were recorded for this clonotype. The source of the PBMCs was 8.5 to 10 ml of fresh peripheral blood. Germline CDR1 is GTSNPN and CDR2 is SVGIG (reference sequence). The CDR3 is made up of 13 amino acids. Trimming cost V 6 bases and J 4 bases, with 13 bases left between them.

The TCR originated in a woman in her thirties or forties with Graves' hyperthyroidism. This chain connects TRBV30 to TRBJ1-5; D perhaps matches TRBD1 (5 bases). The sample was blood. This CDR3 is CACTGAGNQPQHF. CDR3 DNA sequence: TGTGCCTGTACCGGGGCTGGAAATCAGCCCCAGCATTTT.